This entry concerns a single T cell receptor (beta chain). These data come from a study of T cells in localized non-small cell lung cancer. Profiling relied on immunoSEQ multiplex PCR, and the TCRdb table lists in-frame clones only, not all of them. The sample lists 1,500 to 2,000 clones, around 39% seen once, with approximately 10% in the top ten. The specimen comprised lung tumor tissue, sampled before any cancer treatment. This TCR derives from a woman aged 40-69 years with stage I lung adenocarcinoma.

The CDR3 protein is CSVEDRGDGTDTQYF. For the CDR3, the DNA is TGCAGCGTTGAAGATCGAGGGGATGGCACAGATACGCAGTATTTT. V gene TRBV29-1 combines with J gene TRBJ2-3; either TRBD1 or TRBD2 may supply D (5 bases each). The V end lost 0 bases, the J end lost 1 base, and 11 bases lay between the germline ends. The CDR3 totals 15 residues. Germline V gene data show CDR1 as SQVTM and CDR2 as ANQGSEA.